Each of the 30 T cell receptor beta chains below was sequenced from the same sample in a study of cytomegalovirus exposure and HLA in healthy donors. The PCR was carried out with 60 Vbeta primers and 13 Jbeta primers. Here immunoSEQ multiplex PCR was the method, and the copy in TCRdb shows in-frame clones only, minus some. Here the sample spans around 200,000 clones, approximately 82% being singletons. The sequencing input was PBMCs. These receptors were obtained from a woman aged 35 to 49 in good health and CMV-seronegative.

The chain couples TRBV7-2 to TRBJ2-1, with 8 bases that match TRBD2. Germline-derived CDR1 and CDR2 are SGHTA and FQGNSA. V was pared by 5 bases and J by 7 bases, with 7 bases of the junction left unmatched. The CDR3 consists of 14 residues. The CDR3 loop reads CASSPIAGYNEQFF. The CDR3, as DNA: TGTGCCAGCAGCCCTATAGCGGGGTATAATGAGCAGTTCTTC.

This clone was counted between two and nine times. V gene TRBV6-1 combines with J gene TRBJ1-1, with 7 bases fitting TRBD1. CDR1 and CDR2 (germline): MNHNS, SASEGT. The ends lost 6 bases at V and 0 bases at J; junction bases unmatched: 1. The CDR3 loop spans 13 amino acids. For the CDR3, the DNA is TGTGCCAGCAGGACAGGGTTGAACACTGAAGCTTTCTTT. Translating gives CASRTGLNTEAFF.

In this sample, this clone turned up once. The chain combines TRBV7-2 with TRBJ2-7; a weak D match, TRBD2 (6 bases). This CDR3 region has 15 residues. Trimming left V 1 base short and J 2 bases short, with 12 bases between. The germline gives CDR1 SGHTA, CDR2 FQGNSA. The CDR3 coding sequence is TGTGCCAGCAGCTTAGGCCAGTGGGGGGCCTACGAGCAGTACTTC. The encoded protein is CASSLGQWGAYEQYF.

The chain joins TRBV12-2 to TRBJ1-2; the table's D gene call, TRBD1, was not cross checked with the DNA. TRBV12-2 is assigned pseudogene status. The CDR3 extends over 17 amino acids. The CDR3 loop reads CASRSPKRHRNTYGYTF. Here the CDR3 DNA reads TGTGCAAGTCGCTCACCTAAGAGACATCGCAATACCTATGGCTACACCTTC.

V usage is TRBV9 and J usage is TRBJ2-3, with 11 bases that match TRBD2. In germline, CDR1 is SGDLS, CDR2 YYNGEE. J gave up 5 bases and V 0 bases, and 5 bases lay outside the gene matches. CDR3 length: 16 residues. CDR3 in DNA: TGTGCCAGCAGCGTAGTACCTAGCGGGGGGAGAGATACGCAGTATTTT. This gives the protein CASSVVPSGGRDTQYF.

The J gene is TRBJ1-5, the V gene TRBV28; D gene unclear. The length of the CDR3 is 14 residues. Germline CDR1 and CDR2: MDHEN and SYDVKM. V was clipped by 4 bases and J by 4 bases, with 11 bases between them. The CDR3 loop reads CASSSQGSNQPQHF. The CDR3 nucleotides read TGTGCCAGCAGTTCCCAAGGGAGTAATCAGCCCCAGCATTTT.

The chain couples TRBV7-9 to TRBJ1-4; a weak D match, TRBD1 (6 bases). The CDR3 has 15 amino acids. The V gene's germline CDR1 is SEHNR and CDR2 FQNEAQ (reference sequence). V lost 5 bases, J lost 3 bases, and 13 bases lay in between. The DNA for the CDR3 is TGTGCCAGCAGCACAACCGGGACACCTAATGAAAAACTGTTTTTT. It codes for CASSTTGTPNEKLFF.

The chain is built from TRBV28 and TRBJ1-4, with a weak D call TRBD1 (6 bases). The CDR3 runs to 11 residues. Trimming removed 10 bases at V and 5 bases at J, with 8 bases between. Germline loops: CDR1 MDHEN, CDR2 SYDVKM. In DNA form, the CDR3 reads TGTGCCACCGGACAGAATGAAAAACTGTTTTTT. This encodes CATGQNEKLFF.

The chain carries TRBV6-1 and TRBJ1-5; D gene unclear. The CDR3 contains 13 residues. Between the trimmed V and J ends, which lost 6 bases and 5 bases, there was a span of 11 bases. In germline, CDR1 is MNHNS, CDR2 SASEGT. The CDR3 DNA reads TGTGCCAGCAGGGAGCTCGGGGATCAGCCCCAGCATTTT. It translates to CASRELGDQPQHF.

On this clone itself: One junction end disagrees with the germline gene, perhaps due to a read error. The rearrangement uses TRBV6-1 and TRBJ2-5; a possible D gene is TRBD2 (6 bases). CDR1 and CDR2 (germline): MNHNS, SASEGT. The CDR3 consists of 15 residues. CDR3 in DNA: TGTGCCAGCAGTAAAGCCTCGGGAGTCCCAGAGACCCAGTACTTC. Residues: CASSKASGVPETQYF.

This clone has only one observation. The chain links TRBV2 to TRBJ2-2, with D maybe TRBD2 (5 bases). Trimming removed 4 bases from V and 1 base from J, with 13 bases in between. There are 16 residues in the CDR3. CDR1 is SNHLY, CDR2 FYNNEI, per germline. CDR3 bases: TGTGCCAGCAGTGTTTCCGGGGTTGTGAACACCGGGGAGCTGTTTTTT. Protein: CASSVSGVVNTGELFF.

The chain is built from TRBV6-6 and TRBJ1-1; 7 positions agree with TRBD1. The length of the CDR3 is 14 residues. J lost 2 bases, V lost 2 bases, and 2 bases had no gene match. CDR1 MNHNY and CDR2 SVGAGI come from the germline V gene (reference sequence). The CDR3 spells CASSYGTANTEAFF. DNA of the CDR3: TGTGCCAGCAGTTACGGGACAGCTAACACTGAAGCTTTCTTT.

V gene TRBV6-1 combines with J gene TRBJ2-7; D is perhaps TRBD1 (6 bases). Looked up from germline, CDR1 is MNHNS and CDR2 is SASEGT. The CDR3 spans 15 residues. The V and J ends lost 2 bases and 0 bases respectively, with 11 bases between them. The CDR3 DNA follows: TGTGCCAGCAGTGAATTCCCGGACAGCTCCTACGAGCAGTACTTC. Amino acids: CASSEFPDSSYEQYF.

This clone was detected a few times. The rearrangement uses TRBV30 and TRBJ1-5; tentative D call: TRBD1 (6 bases). The germline CDR1 and CDR2 sequences are GTSNPN and SVGIG (reference sequence). This CDR3 comprises 15 residues. V dropped 1 base and J dropped 0 bases, with 10 bases sitting between them. The CDR3 bases are TGTGCCTGGAGTGAGAGGGGGATTAGCAATCAGCCCCAGCATTTT. It is translated as CAWSERGISNQPQHF.

The rearrangement links TRBV18 to TRBJ2-5; 9 bases line up with TRBD1. Germline V CDR1 and CDR2: KGHSH, LQKENI. V was clipped by 5 bases and J by 5 bases; unmatched bases: 6. The CDR3 has 14 residues. The CDR3 coding sequence is TGTGCCAGCTCAGGGACAGGGCTGGATGAGACCCAGTACTTC. Encoded protein: CASSGTGLDETQYF. The full variable domain, with the rest looked up from reference TRBV18 and TRBJ2-5, is NAGVMQNPRHLVRRRGQEARLRCSPMKGHSHVYWYRQLPEEGLKFMVYLQKENIIDESGMPKERFSAEFPKEGPSILRIQQVVRGDSAAYFCASSGTGLDETQYFGPGTRLLVL.

V is TRBV5-8 and J is TRBJ1-1, with D possibly being TRBD1 (6 bases). Trimming took 1 base from V and 4 from J, leaving 8 bases between them. This CDR3 region has 13 residues. CDR1 is SGHTS, CDR2 YDEGEE, per germline. The CDR3 region has the DNA TGTGCCAGCAGCTTGTCAGGGGTCACTGAAGCTTTCTTT. This encodes CASSLSGVTEAFF.

The chain combines TRBV7-9 with TRBJ1-2; D gene unclear. From germline, CDR1 is SEHNR and CDR2 FQNEAQ (reference sequence). The CDR3 extends over 14 amino acids. V was pared by 1 base and J by 7 bases, with 13 bases between. Here the CDR3 DNA reads TGTGCCAGCAGCTTAGAAACCTCAACGGGTGGCTACACCTTC. Its translation: CASSLETSTGGYTF.

The chain couples TRBV19 to TRBJ2-7; no clear D. In germline, CDR1 is LNHDA, CDR2 SQIVND (reference sequence). V was pared by 3 bases and J by 6 bases, with 12 bases between. CDR3 size: 13 residues. The CDR3 nucleotides are TGTGCCAGTAGTATGGGCCCAGTACGCGAGCAGTACTTC. Translation: CASSMGPVREQYF.

There are many counts of this clone. The chain is built from TRBV9 and TRBJ1-1, with 7 bases matching TRBD1. This CDR3 is 14 amino acids long. J lost 1 base, V lost 5 bases, and 5 bases had no gene match. Per the germline V gene, CDR1 is SGDLS and CDR2 is YYNGEE. The CDR3 loop reads CASSLTGANTEAFF. The CDR3 DNA is TGTGCCAGCAGTCTTACAGGGGCGAACACTGAAGCTTTCTTT.

The chain uses TRBV6-5 and TRBJ2-3; D is possibly TRBD2 (6 bases). Trimming removed 7 bases from V and 2 bases from J, with 10 bases in between. The CDR3 loop spans 13 amino acids. Germline-derived CDR1 and CDR2 are MNHEY and SVGAGI. The chain's CDR3 is CASNTGDTDTQYF. CDR3 coding DNA: TGTGCCAGCAATACGGGGGACACAGATACGCAGTATTTT.

The chain has TRBV6-5 and TRBJ2-3; D may be TRBD1 (5 bases). The CDR3 runs 15 residues. Germline V CDR1 and CDR2: MNHEY, SVGAGI. V was trimmed by 10 bases and J by 2 bases, leaving 19 bases between them. DNA of the CDR3: TGTGCCACCTGTCAAAGACAGCCGCCCACAGATACGCAGTATTTT. It encodes CATCQRQPPTDTQYF.

The chain carries TRBV5-4 and TRBJ2-7; TRBD1 is a possible D gene (5 bases). Germline-derived CDR1 and CDR2 are SGHNT and YYREEE (reference sequence). The CDR3 extends over 15 amino acids. V lost 1 base and J lost 2, with 13 bases in between. In DNA form, the CDR3 reads TGTGCCAGCAGCTTGTCAGGGATAAAAGCCTACGAGCAGTACTTC. Translating it yields CASSLSGIKAYEQYF.

This rearrangement joins TRBV7-9 to TRBJ1-2; TRBD1 is a possible D gene (5 bases). The V end lost 2 bases, the J end lost 4 bases, and 20 bases lay between the germline ends. The length of the CDR3 is 17 residues. Germline lookup yields CDR1 SEHNR and CDR2 FQNEAQ (reference sequence). The CDR3 coding sequence is TGTGCCAGCAGCTTATCCGGCAGGGAGGGACTAGGCTATGGCTACACCTTC. Encoded protein: CASSLSGREGLGYGYTF.

This clone has more than one count but fewer than ten. This chain uses TRBV5-6 with TRBJ1-1, with D unresolved. Germline CDR1 is SGHDT and CDR2 is YYEEEE. The length of the CDR3 is 11 residues. V was shortened by 4 bases and J by 5 bases, with 6 bases between the two germline ends. Here the CDR3 DNA reads TGTGCCAGCAGCGTATCTACTGAAGCTTTCTTT. Translating gives CASSVSTEAFF.

V gene TRBV7-8 combines with J gene TRBJ1-1; possible D gene TRBD1, 6 bases. This CDR3 is 15 amino acids long. The germline V and J ends were trimmed by 1 base and 0 bases, with 9 bases remaining between them. Germline loops: CDR1 SGHVS, CDR2 FQNEAQ. CDR3 sequence: CASSLDGGMNTEAFF. CDR3 coding DNA: TGTGCCAGCAGCTTAGATGGGGGCATGAACACTGAAGCTTTCTTT.

V and J are TRBV29-1 and TRBJ2-7; TRBD2 matches 9 bases. The CDR3 has 14 amino acids. CDR1 and CDR2 from the germline V gene are SQVTM and ANQGSEA. V gave up 7 bases and J gave up 9 bases; unmatched junction bases: 16. CDR3 loop: CSASGPAGGPGQYF. The CDR3 coding sequence is TGCAGCGCCTCTGGACCAGCGGGGGGTCCCGGGCAGTACTTC.

The chain recombines TRBV7-6 with TRBJ1-4; possibly TRBD1 for D (6 bases). Germline V lookup: CDR1 SGHVS, CDR2 FNYEAQ. Trimming removed 2 bases from V and 5 bases from J, with 15 bases in between. CDR3 length equals 16 residues. DNA for the CDR3: TGTGCCAGCAGCTTAAGTTCGGGGGGCGAGAATGAAAAACTGTTTTTT. This encodes CASSLSSGGENEKLFF.

The J gene is TRBJ2-7, the V gene TRBV5-1; TRBD1 aligns across 11 bases. Per germline, CDR1 SGHRS and CDR2 YFSETQ. This CDR3 contains 16 residues. Trimming at V came to 4 bases and at J to 2 bases, leaving 8 bases not matched to a gene. Here the CDR3 reads CASSIGQGAVAYEQYF. CDR3 nucleotide sequence: TGCGCCAGCAGCATCGGACAGGGGGCGGTCGCCTACGAGCAGTACTTC.

The rearrangement joins TRBV30 to TRBJ2-3; 7 bases match TRBD1. The germline V gene has CDR1 GTSNPN and CDR2 SVGIG (reference sequence). This CDR3 region has 14 residues. Trimming at V came to 7 bases and at J to 5 bases, leaving 12 bases not matched to a gene. The CDR3 DNA follows: TGTGCCTCCCTAGCTCAGGGGGTGGGAGATACGCAGTATTTT. Residues: CASLAQGVGDTQYF.

The chain combines TRBV5-1 with TRBJ2-1; D is perhaps TRBD2 (6 bases). Trimming left V 0 bases short and J 4 bases short, with 17 bases between. The length of the CDR3 is 17 residues. The V gene's germline CDR1 is SGHRS and CDR2 YFSETQ. The CDR3 coding sequence is TGCGCCAGCAGCTTGGTAATCGGGGGAGTTGGTTACAATGAGCAGTTCTTC. Its translation: CASSLVIGGVGYNEQFF.